The T cell receptor (beta chain) under discussion was sequenced for a study of spatial heterogeneity in lung cancer. Time point: sample taken at primary tumor resection. TCRs were sequenced from unsorted whole RNA of tumor, nontumor lung or PBMC. A few counts support this clonotype. This CDR3 region has 13 residues. V lost 7 bases, J lost 2 bases, and 10 bases lay in between. Via MiXCR, TCRdb re-called the 5' RACE reads, giving one row per CDR3 protein. The sample lists approximately 38,000 distinct CDR3 sequences, approximately 5.5% occurring once. This TCR was sampled from a male donor with early-stage non-small cell lung cancer. The chain links TRBV12-3 or TRBV12-4 to TRBJ2-3, with D unclear. The material sequenced was PBMCs, taken at surgery. CDR3 sequence reads: CASTRSLTDTQYF. As DNA, the CDR3 is TGTGCCAGCACCCGTTCCCTCACAGATACGCAGTATTTT.